Each of the 23 T cell receptor beta chains below was sequenced from the same sample in a study of cytotoxic CD8 clonotypes in ibrutinib-treated CLL (dated by TCRdb to about 2021). The time point label, read with the paper, signifies: progressive disease on ibrutinib. Library preparation employed the immunoSEQ multiplex PCR assay. TCRdb retrieved this table from immuneACCESS and kept in-frame rearrangements only. Not all clones are present; in checked studies, unresolved V genes account for under half, and no reason is known for the remainder. A total of 250,000 to 350,000 clones appear in this sample, roughly 76% of them only once. Clones ranked in the top ten supply roughly 5% of the sample. The material sequenced was PBMCs, taken at disease progression, from a patient treated with ibrutinib. Receptors originate from a human donor with chronic lymphocytic leukemia.

This chain uses TRBV2 with TRBJ1-5; 7 nucleotides align to TRBD1. The germline CDR1 and CDR2 sequences are SNHLY and FYNNEI. The CDR3 is 15 amino acids. The junction had 7 bases not matched to a gene; V was cut back by 8 bases and J by 0 bases. CDR3: CASCRDRYSNQPQHF. DNA of the CDR3: TGTGCCAGCTGCCGGGACAGATATAGCAATCAGCCCCAGCATTTT.

The chain links TRBV5-1 to TRBJ1-2, with 7 bases that match TRBD1. Trimming removed 0 bases from V and 4 bases from J; junction bases left unmatched: 9. The CDR3 totals 16 residues. Germline V gene data show CDR1 as SGHRS and CDR2 as YFSETQ. This chain's CDR3 is CASSLETGALGYGYTF. CDR3 in DNA: TGCGCCAGCAGCTTGGAAACAGGGGCGCTAGGCTATGGCTACACCTTC.

This clone is a singleton in its sample. The chain uses TRBV21-1 and TRBJ2-7. TRBV21-1 is labeled a pseudogene. This CDR3 is 15 amino acids long. CDR3 nucleotides: TGTGCCAGCAGCTCAGGCGGGGACAAGTCCTACGAGCAGTACTTC. Protein: CASSSGGDKSYEQYF.

This clone was detected ten times or more. The gene calls are TRBV19 and TRBJ1-2; unclear D gene. The CDR3 extends over 16 amino acids. The ends were cut back, 3 bases at V and 0 bases at J, with 14 bases in the middle. Germline V lookup: CDR1 LNHDA, CDR2 SQIVND (reference sequence). This chain's CDR3 is CASSIKSRGSNYGYTF. CDR3 nucleotides: TGTGCCAGTAGTATCAAGAGTCGAGGGTCTAACTATGGCTACACCTTC.

The rearrangement joins TRBV11-2 to TRBJ2-7, with 7 bases identical to TRBD1. Germline lookup yields CDR1 SGHAT and CDR2 FQNNGV. The CDR3 has 15 residues. J gave up 2 bases and V 1 base, and 5 bases lay outside the gene matches. The CDR3 protein is CASSLGSGGPYEQYF. In nucleotides, the CDR3 is TGTGCCAGCAGCTTAGGATCAGGGGGTCCCTACGAGCAGTACTTC.

A remark on this clone: At one end the junction does not follow the germline gene, possibly because of a read error. The rearrangement joins TRBV7-9 to TRBJ1-2; tentative D call: TRBD1 (5 bases). The length of the CDR3 is 15 residues. CDR1 and CDR2 from the germline V gene are SEHNR and FQNEAQ (reference sequence). CDR3 residues: CASSLAGDPYYGYTF. DNA for the CDR3: TGTGCCAGCAGTTTAGCGGGGGATCCTTACTATGGCTACACCTTC.

This clone came up a few times. This chain connects TRBV28 to TRBJ1-2, with D possibly matching TRBD1 (5 bases). Trimming cost V 3 bases and J 5 bases, with 28 bases left between them. This CDR3 comprises 19 residues. The germline CDR1 and CDR2 sequences are MDHEN and SYDVKM. This chain's CDR3 is CASSFPPGRAWGVKYGYTF. The CDR3 DNA is TGTGCCAGCAGTTTTCCCCCCGGCAGGGCCTGGGGTGTTAAGTATGGCTACACCTTC.

The chain combines TRBV5-1 with TRBJ2-3; 15 positions match TRBD2. CDR3 length: 17 amino acids. V shed 3 bases and J 0 bases; nucleotides not matched to a gene: 2. Per the germline V gene, CDR1 is SGHRS and CDR2 is YFSETQ. DNA of the CDR3: TGCGCCAGCAGCTATGGACTAGCGGGAGGGAGCACAGATACGCAGTATTTT. Amino acid sequence: CASSYGLAGGSTDTQYF.

This chain links TRBV18 with TRBJ2-2; D is perhaps TRBD1 or TRBD2 (5 bases each). This CDR3 contains 15 residues. V lost 2 bases, J lost 2 bases, and 9 bases lay in between. Germline V lookup: CDR1 KGHSH, CDR2 LQKENI. CDR3 DNA: TGTGCCAGCTCACCATCCGGGGCCAACACCGGGGAGCTGTTTTTT. This encodes CASSPSGANTGELFF.

The CDR3 is CASSSTGDGPFSNQPQHF. CDR3 bases: TGTGCCAGCAGCTCGACAGGGGATGGACCCTTTAGCAATCAGCCCCAGCATTTT. This chain uses TRBV7-9 with TRBJ1-5, with TRBD1 matching over 8 bases. In germline, CDR1 is SEHNR, CDR2 FQNEAQ (reference sequence). CDR3 size: 18 residues. The trim removed 4 bases at V and 0 bases at J, leaving 11 bases unmatched. Drawing the rest from reference TRBV7-9 and TRBJ1-5, the complete variable domain is DTGVSQNPRHKITKRGQNVTFRCDPISEHNRLYWYRQTLGQGPEFLTYFQNEAQLEKSRLLSDRFSAERPKGSFSTLEIQRTEQGDSAMYLCASSSTGDGPFSNQPQHFGDGTRLSIL.

V gene TRBV9 combines with J gene TRBJ2-7; 7 bases match TRBD1. J was trimmed by 0 bases and V by 4 bases; bases with no gene match: 7. CDR3 length: 15 residues. Per the germline V gene, CDR1 is SGDLS and CDR2 is YYNGEE. The CDR3 is CASSPGQASSYEQYF. The CDR3 DNA reads as TGTGCCAGCAGCCCTGGACAGGCGAGCTCCTACGAGCAGTACTTC.

The V call is TRBV6-5, the J call TRBJ2-5, with TRBD1 as a possible D gene (6 bases). The V gene lost 4 bases and the J gene lost 1 base, with 10 bases spanning the gap. CDR3 size: 14 residues. CDR1 and CDR2 (germline): MNHEY, SVGAGI. The CDR3 DNA sequence: TGTGCCAGCAGTTTCCGGACAGCCCAAGAGACCCAGTACTTC. Translation gives CASSFRTAQETQYF.

Note on this clone: A junction end diverges from the germline sequence, so it may reflect a read error. V and J are TRBV7-2 and TRBJ1-2; D is uncertain. Germline V lookup: CDR1 SGHTA, CDR2 FQGNSA. The CDR3 is 13 amino acids. For the CDR3, the DNA is TGTGCCAGCACCTTACGACCTAACTATGGCTACACCTTC. This translates into CASTLRPNYGYTF. Variable domain in full (rest from reference TRBV7-2 and TRBJ1-2): GAGVSQSPSNKVTEKGKDVELRCDPISGHTALYWYRQSLGQGLEFLIYFQGNSAPDKSGLPSDRFSAERTGGSVSTLTIQRTQQEDSAVYLCASTLRPNYGYTFGSGTRLTVV.

This chain joins TRBV6-5 and TRBJ2-1, with 12 bases identical to TRBD2. V dropped 4 bases and J dropped 8; count of bases not matched to a gene: 9. This CDR3 has 16 residues. The germline gives CDR1 MNHEY, CDR2 SVGAGI. CDR3 amino acids: CASSSIRLAGVHEQFF. In DNA form, the CDR3 reads TGTGCCAGCAGTTCCATTAGACTAGCGGGAGTGCATGAGCAGTTCTTC.

J is TRBJ2-7 and V is TRBV7-9; D gene unclear. The CDR3 length is 12 residues. The V and J ends lost 2 bases and 5 bases respectively, with 7 bases between them. Per the germline V gene, CDR1 is SEHNR and CDR2 is FQNEAQ (reference sequence). The chain's CDR3 is CASSLLRHEQYF. CDR3 nucleotides: TGTGCCAGCAGCTTATTGCGTCACGAGCAGTACTTC.

This chain connects TRBV18 to TRBJ2-7, with D unresolved. The CDR3 spans 16 residues. V was clipped by 6 bases and J by 0 bases, with 18 bases between them. CDR1 is KGHSH, CDR2 LQKENI, per germline. CDR3 DNA: TGTGCCAGCTCTTCCTTGAACTCTGGAAGCTCCTACGAGCAGTACTTC. This encodes CASSSLNSGSSYEQYF.

The chain joins TRBV27 to TRBJ2-7, with D maybe TRBD2 (5 bases). Germline loops: CDR1 MNHEY, CDR2 SMNVEV (reference sequence). The ends were cut back, 9 bases at V and 4 bases at J, with 16 bases in the middle. CDR3 length: 13 amino acids. The CDR3 DNA reads TGTGCCAGGGGTGGGAGTCCGCCTTACGAGCAGTACTTC. Protein product: CARGGSPPYEQYF.

This clone was detected a few times. The chain employs TRBV2 and TRBJ1-5; D is possibly TRBD1 (5 bases). This CDR3 is built from 13 residues. Germline CDR1 and CDR2: SNHLY and FYNNEI. The germline V and J ends were trimmed by 3 bases and 7 bases, with 10 bases remaining between them. CDR3 region: CASSDRVYQPQHF. The CDR3 DNA follows: TGTGCCAGCAGTGACAGGGTATACCAGCCCCAGCATTTT.

V usage is TRBV9 and J usage is TRBJ2-2, with D possibly matching TRBD1 (7 bases). CDR1 and CDR2 (germline): SGDLS, YYNGEE. The V and J ends lost 0 bases and 3 bases respectively, with 15 bases between them. CDR3 length: 17 amino acids. The CDR3 DNA follows: TGTGCCAGCAGCGTAGCTCCAGGGGGGCTGCACACCGGGGAGCTGTTTTTT. Amino acid sequence: CASSVAPGGLHTGELFF.

The V gene is TRBV2, the J gene TRBJ2-7; TRBD1 matches at 11 bases. Germline values: CDR1 SNHLY, CDR2 FYNNEI. CDR3 length: 12 amino acids. V shed 11 bases and J 3 bases; nucleotides not matched to a gene: 3. The CDR3 reads CAGQGAGYEQYF. CDR3 nucleotides: TGTGCCGGACAGGGGGCGGGCTACGAGCAGTACTTC.

The gene calls are TRBV4-1 and TRBJ1-4; weak D call: TRBD1 (5 bases). CDR3 length: 13 amino acids. CDR1 is MGHRA, CDR2 YSYEKL, per germline. V was shortened by 2 bases and J by 12 bases, with 13 bases between the two germline ends. CDR3 DNA sequence: TGCGCCAGCAGCCAAAAGAGGGGAGTGGAACTGTTTTTT. Translating it yields CASSQKRGVELFF.

The chain recombines TRBV5-4 with TRBJ2-7, with TRBD1 matching over 7 bases. With 4 bases clipped from V and 4 bases from J, the junction kept 11 bases outside the gene matches. The germline V gene encodes CDR1 SGHNT and CDR2 YYREEE (reference sequence). This CDR3 region has 15 residues. The CDR3 loop reads CASSRSGGRKYEQYF. The CDR3 DNA reads as TGTGCCAGCAGCCGTTCAGGGGGAAGGAAGTACGAGCAGTACTTC.

V and J are TRBV30 and TRBJ2-5; the match to TRBD2 covers 9 bases. The CDR3 covers 16 residues. Germline CDR1 and CDR2: GTSNPN and SVGIG (reference sequence). V lost 2 bases and J lost 2; bases outside the gene matches: 9. The CDR3 here is CAWSPGTSLLQETQYF. The CDR3 bases are TGTGCCTGGAGTCCCGGGACTAGCCTTCTTCAAGAGACCCAGTACTTC.